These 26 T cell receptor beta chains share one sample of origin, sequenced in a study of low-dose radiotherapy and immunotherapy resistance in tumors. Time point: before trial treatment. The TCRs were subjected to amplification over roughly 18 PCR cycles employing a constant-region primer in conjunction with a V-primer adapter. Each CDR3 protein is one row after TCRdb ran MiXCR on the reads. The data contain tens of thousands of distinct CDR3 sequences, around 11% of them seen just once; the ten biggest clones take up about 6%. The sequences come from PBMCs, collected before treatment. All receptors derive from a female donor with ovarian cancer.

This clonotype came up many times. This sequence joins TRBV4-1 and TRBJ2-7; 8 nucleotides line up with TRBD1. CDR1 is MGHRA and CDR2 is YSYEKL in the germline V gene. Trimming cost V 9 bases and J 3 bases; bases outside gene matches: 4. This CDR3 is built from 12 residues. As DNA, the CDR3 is TGCGCCAGTGGACAGGGATACTACGAGCAGTACTTC. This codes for CASGQGYYEQYF.

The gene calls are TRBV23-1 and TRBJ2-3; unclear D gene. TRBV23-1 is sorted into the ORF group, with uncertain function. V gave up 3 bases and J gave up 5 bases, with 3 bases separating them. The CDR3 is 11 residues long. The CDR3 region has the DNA TGCGCCAGCAGTCACAAAGATACGCAGTATTTT. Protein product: CASSHKDTQYF.

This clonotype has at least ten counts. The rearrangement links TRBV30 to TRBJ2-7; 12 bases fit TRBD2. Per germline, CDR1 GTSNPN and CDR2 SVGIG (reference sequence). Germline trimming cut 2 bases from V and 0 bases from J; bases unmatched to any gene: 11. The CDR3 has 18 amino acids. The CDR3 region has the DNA TGTGCCTGGAGTCCATTGGCTAGCGGGAGGGCTCTCTCCTACGAGCAGTACTTC. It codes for CAWSPLASGRALSYEQYF.

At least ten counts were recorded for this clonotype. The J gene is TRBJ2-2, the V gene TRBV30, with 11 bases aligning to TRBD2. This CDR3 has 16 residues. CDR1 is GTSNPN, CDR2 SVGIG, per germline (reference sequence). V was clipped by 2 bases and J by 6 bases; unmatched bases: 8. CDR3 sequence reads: CAWSFSGRAQAGELFF. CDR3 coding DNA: TGTGCCTGGAGTTTTAGCGGGAGGGCTCAGGCCGGGGAGCTGTTTTTT.

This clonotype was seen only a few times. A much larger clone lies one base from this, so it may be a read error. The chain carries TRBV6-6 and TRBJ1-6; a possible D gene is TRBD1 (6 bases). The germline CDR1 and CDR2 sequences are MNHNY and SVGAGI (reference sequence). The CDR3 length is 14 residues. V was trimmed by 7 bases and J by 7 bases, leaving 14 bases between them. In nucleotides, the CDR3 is TGTGCCAGCAAGACGACAGGCCTAAATTCACCCCTCCACTTT. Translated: CASKTTGLNSPLHF.

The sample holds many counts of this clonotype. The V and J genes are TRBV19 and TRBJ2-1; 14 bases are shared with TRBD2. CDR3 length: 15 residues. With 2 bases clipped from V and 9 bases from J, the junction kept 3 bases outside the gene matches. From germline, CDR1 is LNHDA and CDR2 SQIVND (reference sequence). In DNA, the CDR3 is TGTGCCAGTAGTATAAGAGGGACTAGCGGGAGTGAGCAGTTCTTC. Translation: CASSIRGTSGSEQFF.

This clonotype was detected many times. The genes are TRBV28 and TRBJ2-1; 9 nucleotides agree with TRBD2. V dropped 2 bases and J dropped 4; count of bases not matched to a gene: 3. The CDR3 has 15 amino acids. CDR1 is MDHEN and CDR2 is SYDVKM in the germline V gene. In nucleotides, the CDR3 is TGTGCCAGCAGTTTAAGGCTAGCGGGGTACAATGAGCAGTTCTTC. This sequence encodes CASSLRLAGYNEQFF.

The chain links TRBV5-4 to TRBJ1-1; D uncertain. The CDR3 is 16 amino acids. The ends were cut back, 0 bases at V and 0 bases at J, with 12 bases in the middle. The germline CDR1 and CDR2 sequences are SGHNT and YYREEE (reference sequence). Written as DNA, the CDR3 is TGTGCCAGCAGCTTGGGGCCGGCAACGATGAACACTGAAGCTTTCTTT. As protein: CASSLGPATMNTEAFF.

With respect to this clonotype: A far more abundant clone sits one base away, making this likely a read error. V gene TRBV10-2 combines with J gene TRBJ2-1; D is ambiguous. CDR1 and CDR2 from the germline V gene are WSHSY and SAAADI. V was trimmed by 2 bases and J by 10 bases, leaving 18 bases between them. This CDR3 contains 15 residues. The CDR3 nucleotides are TGCGCCAGCAGTGAGGGCAGTTCAGGAGCCTACGAGCAGTTCTTC. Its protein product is CASSEGSSGAYEQFF.

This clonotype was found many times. CDR3 in amino acids: CASSLREGVNTEAFF. CDR3 nucleotide sequence: TGTGCCAGCAGTTTACGGGAAGGGGTGAACACTGAAGCTTTCTTT. The V and J genes are TRBV12-3 or TRBV12-4 and TRBJ1-1, with D maybe TRBD1 (5 bases). This CDR3 has 15 amino acids. V lost 2 bases and J lost 0, with 10 bases in between.

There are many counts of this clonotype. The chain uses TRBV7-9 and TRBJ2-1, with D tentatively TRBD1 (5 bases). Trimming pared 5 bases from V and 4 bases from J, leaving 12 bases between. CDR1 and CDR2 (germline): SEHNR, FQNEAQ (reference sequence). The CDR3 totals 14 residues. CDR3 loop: CASSPKTDYNEQFF. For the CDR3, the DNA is TGTGCCAGCAGCCCTAAGACAGATTACAATGAGCAGTTCTTC.

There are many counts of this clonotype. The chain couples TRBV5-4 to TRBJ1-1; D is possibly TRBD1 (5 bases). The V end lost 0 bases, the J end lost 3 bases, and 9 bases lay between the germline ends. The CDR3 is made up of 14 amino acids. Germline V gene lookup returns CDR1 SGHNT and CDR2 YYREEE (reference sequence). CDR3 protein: CASSLGQRDTEAFF. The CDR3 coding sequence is TGTGCCAGCAGCTTGGGACAGAGGGACACTGAAGCTTTCTTT.

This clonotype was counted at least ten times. This CDR3 reads CASRDRGHEQYF. The CDR3 DNA follows: TGTGCCAGCAGGGACAGGGGGCACGAGCAGTACTTC. The chain uses TRBV14 and TRBJ2-7, with TRBD1 identical over 11 bases. Unmatched junction bases numbered 0, after V lost 6 bases and J lost 5 bases. This CDR3 has 12 amino acids. Germline-derived CDR1 and CDR2 are SGHDN and FVKESK.

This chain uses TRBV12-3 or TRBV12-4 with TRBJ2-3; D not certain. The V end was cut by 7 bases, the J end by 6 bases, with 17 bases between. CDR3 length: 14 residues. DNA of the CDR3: TGTGCCAGCACCCTTGGTGGAATACCGGATACGCAGTATTTT. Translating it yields CASTLGGIPDTQYF.

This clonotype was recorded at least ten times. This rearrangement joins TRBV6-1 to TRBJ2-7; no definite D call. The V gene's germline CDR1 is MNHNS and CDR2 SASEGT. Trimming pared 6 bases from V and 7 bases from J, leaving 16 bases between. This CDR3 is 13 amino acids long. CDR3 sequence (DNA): TGTGCCAGCAGCCCAAGTCGGACGGAAGAGCAGTACTTC. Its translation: CASSPSRTEEQYF.

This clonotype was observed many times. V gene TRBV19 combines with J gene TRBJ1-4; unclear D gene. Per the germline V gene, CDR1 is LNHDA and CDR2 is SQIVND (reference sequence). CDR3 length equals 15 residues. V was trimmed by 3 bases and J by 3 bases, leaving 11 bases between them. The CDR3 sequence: CASSIGSKSNEKLFF. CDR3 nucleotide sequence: TGTGCCAGTAGTATCGGCTCCAAATCTAATGAAAAACTGTTTTTT. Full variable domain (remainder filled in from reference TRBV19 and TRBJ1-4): DGGITQSPKYLFRKEGQNVTLSCEQNLNHDAMYWYRQDPGQGLRLIYYSQIVNDFQKGDIAEGYSVSREKKESFPLTVTSAQKNPTAFYLCASSIGSKSNEKLFFGSGTQLSVL.

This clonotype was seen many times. CDR3 sequence reads: CASSAFSYNEQFF. The CDR3 region has the DNA TGTGCCAGCAGCGCCTTTAGTTACAATGAGCAGTTCTTC. This chain links TRBV9 with TRBJ2-1; D gene unclear. The CDR3 has 13 residues. Germline values: CDR1 SGDLS, CDR2 YYNGEE. V was trimmed by 3 bases and J by 4 bases, leaving 8 bases between them.

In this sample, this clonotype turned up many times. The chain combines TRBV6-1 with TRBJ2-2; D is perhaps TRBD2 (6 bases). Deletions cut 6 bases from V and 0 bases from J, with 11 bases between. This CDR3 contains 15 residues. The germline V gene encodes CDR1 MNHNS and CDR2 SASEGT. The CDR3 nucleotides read TGTGCCAGCAGCTCGGGACTTACGAACACCGGGGAGCTGTTTTTT. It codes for CASSSGLTNTGELFF.

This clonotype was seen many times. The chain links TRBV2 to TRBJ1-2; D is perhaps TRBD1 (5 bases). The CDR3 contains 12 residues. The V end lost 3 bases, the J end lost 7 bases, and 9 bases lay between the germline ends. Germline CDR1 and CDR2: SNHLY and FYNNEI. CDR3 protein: CASSDGGSGYTF. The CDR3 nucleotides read TGTGCCAGCAGTGACGGGGGGAGTGGCTACACCTTC.

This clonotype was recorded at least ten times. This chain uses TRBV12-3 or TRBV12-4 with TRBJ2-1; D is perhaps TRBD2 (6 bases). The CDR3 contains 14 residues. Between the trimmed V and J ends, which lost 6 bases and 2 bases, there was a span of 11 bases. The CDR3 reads CASSPGTPYNEQFF. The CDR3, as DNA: TGTGCCAGCAGCCCCGGGACTCCCTACAATGAGCAGTTCTTC.

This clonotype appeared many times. The CDR3 spells CASSYESGLIYEQYF. CDR3 sequence (DNA): TGTGCCAGCAGTTACGAGTCAGGGCTTATCTACGAGCAGTACTTC. The chain recombines TRBV6-2 or TRBV6-3 with TRBJ2-7; tentatively, D is TRBD1 (5 bases). Germline CDR1 MNHEY, CDR2 SVGEGT. The CDR3 runs 15 residues. Trimming stripped 2 bases from V and 3 bases from J, with 14 bases between.

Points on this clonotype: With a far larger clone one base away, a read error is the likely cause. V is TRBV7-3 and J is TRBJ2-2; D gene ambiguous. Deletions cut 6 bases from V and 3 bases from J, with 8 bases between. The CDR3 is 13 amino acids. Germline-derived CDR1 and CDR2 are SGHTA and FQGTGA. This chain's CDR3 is CASREVYTGELFF. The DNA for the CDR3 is TGTGCCAGCAGAGAAGTGTACACCGGGGAGCTGTTTTTT.

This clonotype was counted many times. CDR3 loop: CASTEGGTGPYNEQFF. DNA of the CDR3: TGTGCCAGCACCGAGGGGGGGACAGGGCCCTACAATGAGCAGTTCTTC. The chain is built from TRBV7-8 and TRBJ2-1; TRBD1 aligns across 9 bases. Germline trimming cut 7 bases from V and 2 bases from J; bases unmatched to any gene: 9. The CDR3 loop spans 16 amino acids. CDR1 is SGHVS and CDR2 is FQNEAQ in the germline V gene. The entire variable domain, with the rest obtained from reference TRBV7-8 and TRBJ2-1, is as follows: GAGVSQSPRYKVAKRGQDVALRCDPISGHVSLFWYQQALGQGPEFLTYFQNEAQLDKSGLPSDRFFAERPEGSVSTLKIQRTQQEDSAVYLCASTEGGTGPYNEQFFGPGTRLTVL.

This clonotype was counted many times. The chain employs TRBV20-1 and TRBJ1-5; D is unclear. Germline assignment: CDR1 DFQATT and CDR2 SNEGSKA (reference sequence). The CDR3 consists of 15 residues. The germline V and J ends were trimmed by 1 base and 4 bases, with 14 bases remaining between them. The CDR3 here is CSARGGDFFNQPQHF. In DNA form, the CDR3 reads TGCAGTGCTAGAGGAGGCGATTTTTTTAATCAGCCCCAGCATTTT.

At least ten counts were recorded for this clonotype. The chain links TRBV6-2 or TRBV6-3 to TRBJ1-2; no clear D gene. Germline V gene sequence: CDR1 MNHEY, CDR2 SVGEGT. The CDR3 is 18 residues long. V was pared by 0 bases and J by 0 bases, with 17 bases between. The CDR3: CASSYSIPGSNTNYGYTF. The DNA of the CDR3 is TGTGCCAGCAGTTACTCGATACCGGGGTCTAACACTAACTATGGCTACACCTTC.

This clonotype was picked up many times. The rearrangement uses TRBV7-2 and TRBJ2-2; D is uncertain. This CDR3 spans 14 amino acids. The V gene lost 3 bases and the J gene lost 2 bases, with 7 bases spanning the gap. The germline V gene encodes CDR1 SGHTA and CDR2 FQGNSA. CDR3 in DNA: TGTGCCAGCAGCTTTTTTAGCAACACCGGGGAGCTGTTTTTT. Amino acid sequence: CASSFFSNTGELFF.